The 10 T cell receptor beta chains below all came from one sample that was sequenced in a study of blood T cell repertoires in COVID-19. Clones were sequenced by immunoSEQ multiplex PCR, and TCRdb holds only the in-frame ones, with some missing. The sample includes about 34,000 clones, approximately 80% of them seen just once. Sequencing was carried out using peripheral blood. Source of these receptors: a man at least 80 years old with acute or convalescent COVID-19.

This clone was recorded only once. The rearrangement links TRBV7-2 to TRBJ2-3, with 7 bases aligning to TRBD1. Germline-derived CDR1 and CDR2 are SGHTA and FQGNSA. This CDR3 comprises 13 residues. V shed 5 bases and J 4 bases; nucleotides not matched to a gene: 3. CDR3 in DNA: TGTGCCAGCAGCGACAGGGCTTCAGATACGCAGTATTTT. This sequence encodes CASSDRASDTQYF.

V is TRBV5-8 and J is TRBJ2-7, with 10 positions matching TRBD2. V lost 0 bases, J lost 4 bases, and 7 bases stayed unmatched. CDR1 is SGHTS, CDR2 YDEGEE, per germline. The CDR3 sequence is 16 residues long. CDR3 DNA sequence: TGTGCCAGCAGCTTGGACGCTAGCGGGGGCCGATACGAGCAGTACTTC. Amino acid sequence: CASSLDASGGRYEQYF. Based on the CDR3 plus reference TRBV5-8 and TRBJ2-7, the full variable domain is EAGVTQSPTHLIKTRGQQATLRCSPISGHTSVYWYQQALGLGLQFLLWYDEGEERNRGNFPPRFSGRQFPNYSSELNVNALELEDSALYLCASSLDASGGRYEQYFGPGTRLTVT.

The chain recombines TRBV7-9 with TRBJ2-2, with 10 bases lining up with TRBD1. Per germline, CDR1 SEHNR and CDR2 FQNEAQ (reference sequence). J gave up 6 bases and V 10 bases, and 11 bases lay outside the gene matches. CDR3 length equals 15 residues. This CDR3 is CAILPGTGAAGELFF. DNA of the CDR3: TGTGCCATCCTTCCCGGGACAGGGGCCGCCGGGGAGCTGTTTTTT.

The gene calls are TRBV6-5 and TRBJ1-1; 11 bases agree with TRBD1. With V trimmed by 4 bases and J by 6 bases, 4 bases remained unmatched. This CDR3 spans 14 amino acids. Germline CDR1 is MNHEY and CDR2 is SVGAGI. CDR3 amino acids: CASSFPGQGAEAFF. The CDR3 DNA sequence: TGTGCCAGCAGTTTCCCGGGACAGGGGGCTGAAGCTTTCTTT.

J is TRBJ2-7 and V is TRBV20-1, with 11 bases identical to TRBD2. Unmatched junction bases numbered 10, after V lost 6 bases and J lost 3 bases. Germline V gene lookup returns CDR1 DFQATT and CDR2 SNEGSKA (reference sequence). This CDR3 spans 15 amino acids. The CDR3 here is CSASTGTSGLYEQYF. In DNA, the CDR3 is TGCAGTGCGAGTACCGGGACTAGCGGCCTCTACGAGCAGTACTTC.

The CDR3 coding sequence is TGTGCCAGCAGCGGGGAGGGTCAAGAGACCCAGTACTTC. Amino acids: CASSGEGQETQYF. The rearrangement joins TRBV5-4 to TRBJ2-5; 7 bases align to TRBD2. Germline CDR1 and CDR2: SGHNT and YYREEE (reference sequence). The CDR3 contains 13 residues. The J segment lost 2 bases and the V segment lost 4 bases, leaving 2 bases of the junction unmatched.

V gene TRBV6-5 combines with J gene TRBJ2-7, with TRBD1 matching over 10 bases. Losses at the gene ends were 2 bases for V and 4 bases for J; bases not matched to a gene: 5. The CDR3 is made up of 15 amino acids. Germline CDR1 and CDR2: MNHEY and SVGAGI. CDR3 DNA: TGTGCCAGCAGTTACGACGGACAGGGGGGATACGAGCAGTACTTC. Translated: CASSYDGQGGYEQYF.

The rearrangement joins TRBV21-1 to TRBJ2-7; no check of the table's D call, TRBD1, against the DNA was made. TRBV21-1 is a pseudogene locus. The length of the CDR3 is 17 residues. The CDR3 nucleotides are TGTGCCAGCAGCACGGGGACAGACACTAGGGGAACCTACGAGCAGTACTTC. Translating gives CASSTGTDTRGTYEQYF.

A remark on this clone: Different DNA sequences within this sample yield the same CDR3. The chain has TRBV6-5 and TRBJ1-5; 8 positions agree with TRBD1. Looked up from germline, CDR1 is MNHEY and CDR2 is SVGAGI. This CDR3 is built from 12 residues. Trimming took 8 bases from V and 4 from J; bases not matched to a gene: 1. CDR3: CASRQGNQPQHF. The CDR3 coding sequence is TGTGCCAGCCGACAGGGGAATCAGCCCCAGCATTTT.

V and J are TRBV19 and TRBJ2-3, with 8 bases lining up with TRBD1. The CDR3 totals 13 residues. Trimming took 9 bases from V and 0 from J; bases not matched to a gene: 2. Germline-derived CDR1 and CDR2 are LNHDA and SQIVND (reference sequence). In DNA, the CDR3 is TGTGCCAGCCGGGACAGGAGCACAGATACGCAGTATTTT. This sequence encodes CASRDRSTDTQYF. The whole variable domain, remainder taken from reference TRBV19 and TRBJ2-3, is DGGITQSPKYLFRKEGQNVTLSCEQNLNHDAMYWYRQDPGQGLRLIYYSQIVNDFQKGDIAEGYSVSREKKESFPLTVTSAQKNPTAFYLCASRDRSTDTQYFGPGTRLTVL.